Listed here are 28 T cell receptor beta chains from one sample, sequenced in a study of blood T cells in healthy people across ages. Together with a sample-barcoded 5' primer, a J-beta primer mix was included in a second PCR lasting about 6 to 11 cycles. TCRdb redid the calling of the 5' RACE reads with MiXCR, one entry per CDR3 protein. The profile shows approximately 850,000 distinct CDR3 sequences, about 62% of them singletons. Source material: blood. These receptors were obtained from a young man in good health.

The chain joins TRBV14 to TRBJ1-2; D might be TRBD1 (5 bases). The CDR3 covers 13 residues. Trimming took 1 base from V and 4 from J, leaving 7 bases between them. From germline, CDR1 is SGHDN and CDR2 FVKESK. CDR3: CASSQGGLYGYTF. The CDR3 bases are TGTGCCAGCAGCCAAGGGGGCCTCTATGGCTACACCTTC.

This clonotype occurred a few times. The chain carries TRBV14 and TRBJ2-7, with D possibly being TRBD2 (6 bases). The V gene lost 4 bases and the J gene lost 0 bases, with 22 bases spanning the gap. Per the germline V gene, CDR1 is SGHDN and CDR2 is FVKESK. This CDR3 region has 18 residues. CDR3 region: CASSRGLSSGRSSYEQYF. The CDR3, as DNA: TGTGCCAGCAGCCGAGGACTATCCTCTGGCAGGAGCTCCTACGAGCAGTACTTC. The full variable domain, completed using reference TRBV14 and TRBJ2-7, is EAGVTQFPSHSVIEKGQTVTLRCDPISGHDNLYWYRRVMGKEIKFLLHFVKESKQDESGMPNNRFLAERTGGTYSTLKVQPAELEDSGVYFCASSRGLSSGRSSYEQYFGPGTRLTVT.

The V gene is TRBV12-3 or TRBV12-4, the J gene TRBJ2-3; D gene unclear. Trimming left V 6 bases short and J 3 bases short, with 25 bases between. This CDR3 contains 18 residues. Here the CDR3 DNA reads TGTGCCAGCAGCCCCTCCGTTATGCGGCCCCCCGGGACAGATACGCAGTATTTT. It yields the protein CASSPSVMRPPGTDTQYF.

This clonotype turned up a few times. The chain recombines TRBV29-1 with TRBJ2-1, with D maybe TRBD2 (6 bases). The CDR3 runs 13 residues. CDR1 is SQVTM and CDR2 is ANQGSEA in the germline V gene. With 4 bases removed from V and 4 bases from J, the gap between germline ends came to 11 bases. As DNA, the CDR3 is TGCAGCGTTGCCGGGAGTGGTTACAATGAGCAGTTCTTC. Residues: CSVAGSGYNEQFF.

CDR3 coding DNA: TGTGCCAGCAGCAGGACCGGGACGAGGGAAAAACTGTTTTTT. Its protein is CASSRTGTREKLFF. J is TRBJ1-4 and V is TRBV28; D perhaps matches TRBD1 (5 bases). Germline V gene sequence: CDR1 MDHEN, CDR2 SYDVKM. The CDR3 loop spans 14 amino acids. The ends were cut back, 6 bases at V and 8 bases at J, with 16 bases in the middle. Combining the CDR3 with reference TRBV28 and TRBJ1-4 gives the whole variable domain DVKVTQSSRYLVKRTGEKVFLECVQDMDHENMFWYRQDPGLGLRLIYFSYDVKMKEKGDIPEGYSVSREKKERFSLILESASTNQTSMYLCASSRTGTREKLFFGSGTQLSVL.

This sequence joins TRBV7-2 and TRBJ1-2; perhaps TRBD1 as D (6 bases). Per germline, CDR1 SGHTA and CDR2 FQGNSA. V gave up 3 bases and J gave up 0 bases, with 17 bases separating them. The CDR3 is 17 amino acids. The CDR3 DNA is TGTGCCAGCAGCTTTAGCGGACAGTCATTAGCTAACTATGGCTACACCTTC. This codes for CASSFSGQSLANYGYTF.

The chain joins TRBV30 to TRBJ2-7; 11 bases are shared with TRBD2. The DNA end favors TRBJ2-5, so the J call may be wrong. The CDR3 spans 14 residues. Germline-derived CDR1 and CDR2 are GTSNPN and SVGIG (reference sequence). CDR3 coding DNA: TGTGCCTGGAGTTTGACTAGCGGGGAAGAGACCCAGTACTTC. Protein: CAWSLTSGEETQYF.

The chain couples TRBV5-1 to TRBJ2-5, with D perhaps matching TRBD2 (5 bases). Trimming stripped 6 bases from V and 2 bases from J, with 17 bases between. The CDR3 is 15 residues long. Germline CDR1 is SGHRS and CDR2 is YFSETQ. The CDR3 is CASKRAGDSQETQYF. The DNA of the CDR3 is TGCGCCAGCAAGAGGGCTGGAGATTCGCAAGAGACCCAGTACTTC. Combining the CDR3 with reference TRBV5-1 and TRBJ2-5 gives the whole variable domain KAGVTQTPRYLIKTRGQQVTLSCSPISGHRSVSWYQQTPGQGLQFLFEYFSETQRNKGNFPGRFSGRQFSNSRSEMNVSTLELGDSALYLCASKRAGDSQETQYFGPGTRLLVL.

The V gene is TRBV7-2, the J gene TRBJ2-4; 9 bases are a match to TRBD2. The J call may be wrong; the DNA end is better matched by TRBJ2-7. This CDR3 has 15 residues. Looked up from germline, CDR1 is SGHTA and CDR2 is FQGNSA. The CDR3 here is CASSLDGTSLHEQYF. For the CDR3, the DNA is TGTGCCAGCAGCTTAGACGGGACTAGCTTGCACGAGCAGTACTTC.

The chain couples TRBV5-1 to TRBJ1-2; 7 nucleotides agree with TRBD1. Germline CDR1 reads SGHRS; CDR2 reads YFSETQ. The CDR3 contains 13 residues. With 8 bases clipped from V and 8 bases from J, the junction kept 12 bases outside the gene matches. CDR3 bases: TGCGCCAGTAGCCCAGTGACAGGGTGCGGCTACACCTTC. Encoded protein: CASSPVTGCGYTF.

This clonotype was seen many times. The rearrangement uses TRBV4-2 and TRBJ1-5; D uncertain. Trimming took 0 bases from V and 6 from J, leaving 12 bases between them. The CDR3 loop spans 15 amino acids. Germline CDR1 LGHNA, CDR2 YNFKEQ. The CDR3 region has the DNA TGTGCCAGCAGCCAAGATGAAGAAGGCTTTCAGCCCCAGCATTTT. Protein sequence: CASSQDEEGFQPQHF.

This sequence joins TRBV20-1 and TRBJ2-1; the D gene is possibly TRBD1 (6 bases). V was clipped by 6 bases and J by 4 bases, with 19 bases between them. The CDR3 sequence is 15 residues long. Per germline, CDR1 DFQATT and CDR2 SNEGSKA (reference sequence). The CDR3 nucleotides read TGCAGTGCCAATTCAGGGGCCCGAGGTTACAATGAGCAGTTCTTC. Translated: CSANSGARGYNEQFF.

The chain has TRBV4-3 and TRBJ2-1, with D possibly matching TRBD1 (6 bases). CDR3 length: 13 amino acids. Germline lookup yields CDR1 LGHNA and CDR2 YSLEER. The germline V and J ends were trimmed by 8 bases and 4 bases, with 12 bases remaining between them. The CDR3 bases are TGCGCCAGCGCCCGGGACAATTACAATGAGCAGTTCTTC. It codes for CASARDNYNEQFF.

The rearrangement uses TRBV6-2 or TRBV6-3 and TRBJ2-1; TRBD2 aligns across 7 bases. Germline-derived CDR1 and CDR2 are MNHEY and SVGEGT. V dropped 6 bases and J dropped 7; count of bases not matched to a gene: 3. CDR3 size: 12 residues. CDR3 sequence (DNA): TGTGCCAGCAGGACCGGGGGGAATGAGCAGTTCTTC. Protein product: CASRTGGNEQFF.

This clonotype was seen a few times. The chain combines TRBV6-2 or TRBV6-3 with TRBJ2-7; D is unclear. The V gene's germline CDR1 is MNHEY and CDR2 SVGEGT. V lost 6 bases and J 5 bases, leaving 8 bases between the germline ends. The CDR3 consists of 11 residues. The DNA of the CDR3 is TGTGCCAGCAGAGTGGATGACGAGCAGTACTTC. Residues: CASRVDDEQYF.

The chain's CDR3 is CASSGFGSNQPQHF. The DNA for the CDR3 is TGTGCCAGCAGTGGTTTCGGTAGCAATCAGCCCCAGCATTTT. The chain employs TRBV2 and TRBJ1-5; D ambiguous. The germline V gene encodes CDR1 SNHLY and CDR2 FYNNEI. Trimming took 4 bases from V and 0 from J, leaving 7 bases between them. This CDR3 spans 14 amino acids.

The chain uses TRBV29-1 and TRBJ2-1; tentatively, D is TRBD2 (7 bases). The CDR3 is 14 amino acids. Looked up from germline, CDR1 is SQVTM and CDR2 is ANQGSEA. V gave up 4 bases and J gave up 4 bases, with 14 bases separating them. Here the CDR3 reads CSVGGGALYNEQFF. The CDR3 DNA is TGCAGCGTTGGGGGGGGGGCCTTATACAATGAGCAGTTCTTC.

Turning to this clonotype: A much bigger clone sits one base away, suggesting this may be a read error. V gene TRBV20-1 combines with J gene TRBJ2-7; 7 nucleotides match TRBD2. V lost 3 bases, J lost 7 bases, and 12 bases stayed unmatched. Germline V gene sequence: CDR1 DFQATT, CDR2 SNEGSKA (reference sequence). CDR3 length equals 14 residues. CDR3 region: CSASGGGVNNEQYF. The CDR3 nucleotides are TGCAGTGCTAGTGGGGGGGGTGTTAACAATGAGCAGTACTTC.

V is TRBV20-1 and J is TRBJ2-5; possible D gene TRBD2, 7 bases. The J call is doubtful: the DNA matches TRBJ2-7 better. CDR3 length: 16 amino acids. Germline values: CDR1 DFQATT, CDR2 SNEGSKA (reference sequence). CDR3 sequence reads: CSAPPSVWGGPYEQYF. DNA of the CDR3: TGCAGTGCTCCCCCATCCGTGTGGGGGGGGCCCTACGAGCAGTACTTC.

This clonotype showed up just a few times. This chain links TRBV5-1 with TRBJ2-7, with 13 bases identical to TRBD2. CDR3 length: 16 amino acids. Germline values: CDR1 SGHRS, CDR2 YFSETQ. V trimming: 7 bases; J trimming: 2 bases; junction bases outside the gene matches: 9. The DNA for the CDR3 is TGCGCCAGCGTTTCGGGACTAGCGGGGCCGACCTACGAGCAGTACTTC. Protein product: CASVSGLAGPTYEQYF.

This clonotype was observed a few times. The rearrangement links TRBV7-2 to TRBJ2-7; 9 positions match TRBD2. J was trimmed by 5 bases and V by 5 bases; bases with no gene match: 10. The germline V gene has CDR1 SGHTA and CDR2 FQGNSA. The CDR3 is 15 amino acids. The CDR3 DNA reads TGTGCCAGCAGCGCCCGGACTAGCGTTAACAACGAGCAGTACTTC. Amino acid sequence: CASSARTSVNNEQYF. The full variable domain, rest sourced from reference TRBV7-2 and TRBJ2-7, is GAGVSQSPSNKVTEKGKDVELRCDPISGHTALYWYRQSLGQGLEFLIYFQGNSAPDKSGLPSDRFSAERTGGSVSTLTIQRTQQEDSAVYLCASSARTSVNNEQYFGPGTRLTVT.

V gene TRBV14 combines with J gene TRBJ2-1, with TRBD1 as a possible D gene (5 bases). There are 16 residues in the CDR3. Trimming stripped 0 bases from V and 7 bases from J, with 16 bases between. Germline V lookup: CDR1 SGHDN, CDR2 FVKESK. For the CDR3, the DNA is TGTGCCAGCAGCCAAGAGATCGGGCAGGGATTTAATGAGCAGTTCTTC. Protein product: CASSQEIGQGFNEQFF.

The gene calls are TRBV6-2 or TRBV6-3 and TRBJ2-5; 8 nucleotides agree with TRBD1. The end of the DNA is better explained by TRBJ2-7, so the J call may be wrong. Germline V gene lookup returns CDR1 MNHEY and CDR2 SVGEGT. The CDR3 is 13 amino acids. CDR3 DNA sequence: TGTGCCAGTACGGGACAGGCTGACTACGAGCAGTACTTC. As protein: CASTGQADYEQYF.

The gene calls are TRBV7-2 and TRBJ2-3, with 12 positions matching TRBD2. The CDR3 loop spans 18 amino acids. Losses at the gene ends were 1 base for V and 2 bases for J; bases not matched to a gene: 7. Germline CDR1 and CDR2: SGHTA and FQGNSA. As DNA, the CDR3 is TGTGCCAGCAGCTTAGGTCGTCTAGCGGGAGGGTTCACAGATACGCAGTATTTT. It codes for CASSLGRLAGGFTDTQYF.

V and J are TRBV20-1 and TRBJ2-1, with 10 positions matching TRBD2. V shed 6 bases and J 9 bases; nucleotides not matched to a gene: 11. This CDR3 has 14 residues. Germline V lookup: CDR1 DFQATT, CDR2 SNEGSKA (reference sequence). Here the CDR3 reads CSAGGSGRAGEQFF. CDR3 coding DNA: TGCAGTGCCGGAGGGAGCGGGAGGGCCGGTGAGCAGTTCTTC.

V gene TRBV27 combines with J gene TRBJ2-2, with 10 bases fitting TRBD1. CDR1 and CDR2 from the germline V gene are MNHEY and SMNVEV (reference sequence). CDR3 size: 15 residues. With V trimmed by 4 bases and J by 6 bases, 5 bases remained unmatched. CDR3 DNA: TGTGCCAGCAGTTGGACAGGGGGAAGGGCCGGGGAGCTGTTTTTT. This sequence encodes CASSWTGGRAGELFF.

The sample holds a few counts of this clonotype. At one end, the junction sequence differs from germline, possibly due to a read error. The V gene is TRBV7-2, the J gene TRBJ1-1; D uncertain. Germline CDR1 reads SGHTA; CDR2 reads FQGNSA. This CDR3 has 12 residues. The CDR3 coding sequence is TGTGCTAGCAGCGCGGGGAACACTGAAGCTTTCTTT. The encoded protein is CASSAGNTEAFF.

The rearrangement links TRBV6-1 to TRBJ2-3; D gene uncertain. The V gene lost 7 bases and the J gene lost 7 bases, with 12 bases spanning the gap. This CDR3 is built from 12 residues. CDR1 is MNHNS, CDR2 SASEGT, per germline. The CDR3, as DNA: TGTGCCAGCACCCCGGAGAGGCATACGCAGTATTTT. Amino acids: CASTPERHTQYF.